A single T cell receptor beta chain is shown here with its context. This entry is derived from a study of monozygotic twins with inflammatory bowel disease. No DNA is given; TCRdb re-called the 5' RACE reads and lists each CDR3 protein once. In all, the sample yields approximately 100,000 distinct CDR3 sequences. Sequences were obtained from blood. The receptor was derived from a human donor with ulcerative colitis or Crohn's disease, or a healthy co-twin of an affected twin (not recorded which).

CDR3 loop: CASSLAGRGYGYTF. The gene calls are TRBV7-2 and TRBJ1-2; TCRdb's D gene call, TRBD1, goes unchecked for lack of DNA. Germline-derived CDR1 and CDR2 are SGHTA and FQGNSA. This CDR3 is built from 14 residues.